The 29 T cell receptor beta chains reported below all come from one sample, sequenced in a study of cytotoxic CD8 clonotypes in ibrutinib-treated CLL. Assay used: immunoSEQ multiplex PCR; TCRdb lists only in-frame clones, some missing. Here the sample spans some 130,000 clones, approximately 83% being singletons. Sequences were derived from PBMCs, sampled after 24 months of ibrutinib treatment. The source is a human donor with chronic lymphocytic leukemia.

V and J are TRBV27 and TRBJ1-6; the D is unclear. Germline V gives CDR1 MNHEY, CDR2 SMNVEV (reference sequence). V lost 3 bases and J lost 0, with 6 bases in between. CDR3 length: 15 residues. CDR3 DNA sequence: TGTGCCAGCAGTTTCAGAAGCTCCTATAATTCACCCCTCCACTTT. Residues: CASSFRSSYNSPLHF.

The chain couples TRBV5-1 to TRBJ2-7; TRBD1 aligns across 7 bases. The CDR3 totals 15 residues. CDR1 is SGHRS and CDR2 is YFSETQ in the germline V gene. Trimming took 0 bases from V and 1 from J; bases not matched to a gene: 4. The CDR3 protein is CASSLGGQSSYEQYF. CDR3 nucleotides: TGCGCCAGCAGCTTGGGGGGACAGAGTTCCTACGAGCAGTACTTC.

V gene TRBV7-9 combines with J gene TRBJ2-7; unclear D gene. With 2 bases removed from V and 4 bases from J, the gap between germline ends came to 3 bases. Germline values: CDR1 SEHNR, CDR2 FQNEAQ (reference sequence). This CDR3 is 11 amino acids long. CDR3 sequence reads: CASSLYYEQYF. In DNA form, the CDR3 reads TGTGCCAGCAGCTTATATTACGAGCAGTACTTC.

The gene calls are TRBV15 and TRBJ1-5; D is undetermined. Trimming took 4 bases from V and 4 from J, leaving 11 bases between them. In germline, CDR1 is LNHNV, CDR2 YYDKDF (reference sequence). The CDR3 is made up of 14 amino acids. CDR3 sequence reads: CATSIWGGNQPQHF. CDR3 nucleotides: TGTGCCACCAGCATCTGGGGAGGGAATCAGCCCCAGCATTTT.

This chain connects TRBV9 to TRBJ1-1; D may be TRBD1 (5 bases). The CDR3 covers 13 residues. V was trimmed by 4 bases and J by 3 bases, leaving 10 bases between them. Per germline, CDR1 SGDLS and CDR2 YYNGEE. The CDR3 is CASSHRKDTEAFF. The CDR3 bases are TGTGCCAGCAGCCACAGGAAGGACACTGAAGCTTTCTTT.

The chain uses TRBV5-1 and TRBJ1-5; D remains unclear. Trimming removed 5 bases at V and 7 bases at J, with 13 bases between. CDR3 length equals 13 residues. Germline values: CDR1 SGHRS, CDR2 YFSETQ. The CDR3 reads CASRRDVDQPQHF. In DNA form, the CDR3 reads TGCGCCAGCAGGAGGGATGTGGACCAGCCCCAGCATTTT.

J is TRBJ2-1 and V is TRBV14, with no clear D. This CDR3 comprises 14 residues. Germline CDR1 reads SGHDN; CDR2 reads FVKESK. The V end was cut by 4 bases, the J end by 7 bases, with 14 bases between. The CDR3 bases are TGTGCCAGCAGCCCCTATTATGACTCGAATGAGCAGTTCTTC. Translating gives CASSPYYDSNEQFF.

The J gene is TRBJ1-4, the V gene TRBV5-8; TRBD1 aligns across 9 bases. Trimming removed 4 bases from V and 2 bases from J; junction bases left unmatched: 6. CDR1 is SGHTS, CDR2 YDEGEE, per germline. This CDR3 spans 16 amino acids. CDR3 nucleotide sequence: TGTGCCAGCAGCCCTGGGACAGGGACTACTAATGAAAAACTGTTTTTT. It encodes CASSPGTGTTNEKLFF.

The chain recombines TRBV27 with TRBJ2-4; the match to TRBD1 covers 8 bases. The germline gives CDR1 MNHEY, CDR2 SMNVEV (reference sequence). The CDR3 spans 19 residues. After removal of 2 bases from V and 0 bases from J, the junction contained 12 bases not matched to a gene. The CDR3 is CASSLDGQGANLAKNIQYF. DNA of the CDR3: TGTGCCAGCAGTTTAGATGGTCAGGGGGCTAACTTAGCCAAAAACATTCAGTACTTC.

V is TRBV29-1 and J is TRBJ2-3; 8 nucleotides match TRBD2. The germline CDR1 and CDR2 sequences are SQVTM and ANQGSEA. This CDR3 comprises 13 residues. V was clipped by 4 bases and J by 2 bases; unmatched bases: 2. CDR3 protein: CSVGGGPTDTQYF. The DNA of the CDR3 is TGCAGCGTTGGCGGGGGGCCCACAGATACGCAGTATTTT.

V usage is TRBV7-9 and J usage is TRBJ1-4; 10 nucleotides align to TRBD1. With 5 bases clipped from V and 0 bases from J, the junction kept 6 bases outside the gene matches. This CDR3 region has 17 residues. Germline V gene lookup returns CDR1 SEHNR and CDR2 FQNEAQ (reference sequence). This CDR3 is CASSRQGALSTNEKLFF. CDR3 DNA: TGTGCCAGCAGCAGACAGGGGGCCCTATCAACTAATGAAAAACTGTTTTTT.

The chain combines TRBV5-4 with TRBJ2-4; 7 bases are a match to TRBD1. Germline-derived CDR1 and CDR2 are SGHNT and YYREEE (reference sequence). CDR3 length equals 16 residues. V was pared by 0 bases and J by 11 bases, with 14 bases of the junction left unmatched. This CDR3 is CASSLDAGTVRGVQYF. CDR3 nucleotide sequence: TGTGCCAGCAGCTTGGACGCCGGGACAGTACGAGGGGTTCAGTACTTC.

The chain couples TRBV7-2 to TRBJ2-5; D may match TRBD1 or TRBD2 (5 bases each). Germline V gene data show CDR1 as SGHTA and CDR2 as FQGNSA. CDR3 length: 15 residues. V was pared by 5 bases and J by 3 bases, with 16 bases between. The CDR3 here is CASSASGTGKETQYF. CDR3 bases: TGTGCCAGCAGCGCGTCCGGGACCGGCAAAGAGACCCAGTACTTC.

J is TRBJ1-1 and V is TRBV19, with D unresolved. V was pared by 7 bases and J by 3 bases, with 15 bases between. The CDR3 totals 14 residues. Germline V gene lookup returns CDR1 LNHDA and CDR2 SQIVND (reference sequence). In nucleotides, the CDR3 is TGTGCCAGTACTCGGGAGCCAATGGACACTGAAGCTTTCTTT. As protein: CASTREPMDTEAFF.

The chain combines TRBV2 with TRBJ2-7; D might be TRBD1 (6 bases). Germline-derived CDR1 and CDR2 are SNHLY and FYNNEI. V was cut by 4 bases and J by 1 base, with 14 bases left in between. The CDR3 runs to 15 residues. Written as DNA, the CDR3 is TGTGCCAGCAGTGTGCTACAGGGATGGTCCTACGAGCAGTACTTC. Protein sequence: CASSVLQGWSYEQYF. Filled out from reference TRBV2 and TRBJ2-7, the complete variable domain reads EPEVTQTPSHQVTQMGQEVILRCVPISNHLYFYWYRQILGQKVEFLVSFYNNEISEKSEIFDDQFSVERPDGSNFTLKIRSTKLEDSAMYFCASSVLQGWSYEQYFGPGTRLTVT.

The rearrangement uses TRBV14 and TRBJ2-7; no clear D gene. Trimming took off 4 bases at V and 0 bases at J, with 4 bases between the two ends. CDR1 and CDR2 from the germline V gene are SGHDN and FVKESK. This CDR3 spans 12 amino acids. CDR3 nucleotide sequence: TGTGCCAGCAGCCTGAACTCCTACGAGCAGTACTTC. Its translation is CASSLNSYEQYF.

There are a few counts of this clone. The chain employs TRBV7-8 and TRBJ1-6; D unclear. CDR3 length: 15 amino acids. The germline V gene encodes CDR1 SGHVS and CDR2 FQNEAQ. V lost 1 base and J 10 bases, leaving 14 bases between the germline ends. Written as DNA, the CDR3 is TGTGCCAGCAGCTTAGAGCGGGCTTTCGGATCACCCCTCCACTTT. This sequence encodes CASSLERAFGSPLHF.

The genes are TRBV29-1 and TRBJ1-1, with a possible D match to TRBD1 (6 bases). The germline V and J ends were trimmed by 5 bases and 1 base, with 11 bases remaining between them. Germline-derived CDR1 and CDR2 are SQVTM and ANQGSEA. The CDR3 consists of 13 residues. As DNA, the CDR3 is TGCAGCGTTAGCTGGGGGCCGAACACTGAAGCTTTCTTT. Amino acid sequence: CSVSWGPNTEAFF.

This chain links TRBV7-8 with TRBJ1-1; TRBD1 agrees at 8 bases. The CDR3 is 15 residues long. Looked up from germline, CDR1 is SGHVS and CDR2 is FQNEAQ. The ends lost 6 bases at V and 4 bases at J; junction bases unmatched: 10. The CDR3 protein is CASRPQGALGTEAFF. As DNA, the CDR3 is TGTGCCAGCAGGCCCCAGGGGGCGTTGGGCACTGAAGCTTTCTTT. The full variable domain, its missing parts supplied by reference TRBV7-8 and TRBJ1-1, is GAGVSQSPRYKVAKRGQDVALRCDPISGHVSLFWYQQALGQGPEFLTYFQNEAQLDKSGLPSDRFFAERPEGSVSTLKIQRTQQEDSAVYLCASRPQGALGTEAFFGQGTRLTVV.

The J gene is TRBJ2-3, the V gene TRBV7-2; D remains ambiguous. The germline gives CDR1 SGHTA, CDR2 FQGNSA. V was trimmed by 7 bases and J by 3 bases, leaving 11 bases between them. The CDR3 has 13 residues. Written as DNA, the CDR3 is TGTGCCAGCAACCCCCTGGGGACAGATACGCAGTATTTT. The encoded protein is CASNPLGTDTQYF. The variable domain in full, completed from reference TRBV7-2 and TRBJ2-3, reads GAGVSQSPSNKVTEKGKDVELRCDPISGHTALYWYRQSLGQGLEFLIYFQGNSAPDKSGLPSDRFSAERTGGSVSTLTIQRTQQEDSAVYLCASNPLGTDTQYFGPGTRLTVL.

This clone was observed a single time. The chain couples TRBV7-2 to TRBJ1-2; D not certain. The length of the CDR3 is 13 residues. Looked up from germline, CDR1 is SGHTA and CDR2 is FQGNSA. Deletions cut 5 bases from V and 1 base from J, with 8 bases between. The CDR3 region is CASSLGINYGYTF. The CDR3 coding sequence is TGTGCCAGCAGCCTGGGAATTAACTATGGCTACACCTTC.

The chain joins TRBV4-3 to TRBJ1-2; no clear D gene. In germline, CDR1 is LGHNA, CDR2 YSLEER. The length of the CDR3 is 14 residues. Trimming cost V 0 bases and J 0 bases, with 5 bases left between them. The CDR3 DNA reads as TGCGCCAGCAGCCAAGAAACAACTAACTATGGCTACACCTTC. Translated, it gives CASSQETTNYGYTF.

The J gene is TRBJ2-1, the V gene TRBV5-6, with D possibly matching TRBD2 (5 bases). V lost 4 bases and J lost 7, with 15 bases in between. CDR3 length equals 14 residues. Germline CDR1 SGHDT, CDR2 YYEEEE. The CDR3 is CASSTWTGWNEQFF. CDR3 in DNA: TGTGCCAGCAGCACGTGGACTGGGTGGAATGAGCAGTTCTTC. Drawing the rest from reference TRBV5-6 and TRBJ2-1, the complete variable domain is DAGVTQSPTHLIKTRGQQVTLRCSPKSGHDTVSWYQQALGQGPQFIFQYYEEEERQRGNFPDRFSGHQFPNYSSELNVNALLLGDSALYLCASSTWTGWNEQFFGPGTRLTVL.

The chain has TRBV28 and TRBJ2-1; D possibly corresponds to TRBD1 (5 bases). Per the germline V gene, CDR1 is MDHEN and CDR2 is SYDVKM. The V end lost 8 bases, the J end lost 4 bases, and 21 bases lay between the germline ends. The CDR3 is 16 residues long. For the CDR3, the DNA is TGTGCCAGCCTTAGTCTGGGGCAGGGAAAGTACAATGAGCAGTTCTTC. Protein product: CASLSLGQGKYNEQFF.

The V gene is TRBV7-3, the J gene TRBJ2-1, with 7 bases identical to TRBD1. CDR1 is SGHTA and CDR2 is FQGTGA in the germline V gene. This CDR3 has 16 amino acids. With 5 bases clipped from V and 7 bases from J, the junction kept 14 bases outside the gene matches. Written as DNA, the CDR3 is TGTGCCAGCAGCGGGTCTAGGGGGCAGCCTGGGAATGAGCAGTTCTTC. As protein: CASSGSRGQPGNEQFF. The full variable domain, with the rest looked up from reference TRBV7-3 and TRBJ2-1, is GAGVSQTPSNKVTEKGKYVELRCDPISGHTALYWYRQSLGQGPEFLIYFQGTGAADDSGLPNDRFFAVRPEGSVSTLKIQRTERGDSAVYLCASSGSRGQPGNEQFFGPGTRLTVL.

The chain's CDR3 is CASSPIAGGRHEQFF. The CDR3 DNA reads as TGTGCCAGCTCACCAATAGCGGGAGGTCGCCATGAGCAGTTCTTC. J is TRBJ2-1 and V is TRBV18, with TRBD2 identical over 10 bases. The V segment lost 2 bases and the J segment 8 bases; nucleotides outside the gene matches: 6. Germline V gene lookup returns CDR1 KGHSH and CDR2 LQKENI. There are 15 residues in the CDR3.

The chain recombines TRBV7-2 with TRBJ2-2; no clear D gene. CDR3 length: 17 residues. V lost 5 bases to trimming and J lost 1 base, with 17 bases between them. Germline-derived CDR1 and CDR2 are SGHTA and FQGNSA. The CDR3 coding sequence is TGTGCCAGCAGCACAAAGGTCTCGAACCGGAACACCGGGGAGCTGTTTTTT. It specifies CASSTKVSNRNTGELFF.

The J gene is TRBJ2-7, the V gene TRBV5-5; a possible D gene is TRBD1 (6 bases). Per germline, CDR1 SGHKS and CDR2 YYEKEE (reference sequence). V was shortened by 0 bases and J by 6 bases, with 13 bases between the two germline ends. The CDR3 spans 14 residues. This chain's CDR3 is CASSLEGEQGEQYF. The DNA of the CDR3 is TGTGCCAGCAGCTTGGAAGGGGAACAGGGCGAGCAGTACTTC.

The J gene is TRBJ2-5, the V gene TRBV6-5; either TRBD1 or TRBD2 may supply D (7 bases each). The CDR3 is made up of 15 amino acids. CDR1 is MNHEY, CDR2 SVGAGI, per germline. V gave up 5 bases and J gave up 9 bases, with 22 bases separating them. CDR3 sequence: CASSPGGANGVAQYF. CDR3 DNA sequence: TGTGCCAGCAGTCCAGGGGGGGCAAATGGAGTGGCCCAGTACTTC.